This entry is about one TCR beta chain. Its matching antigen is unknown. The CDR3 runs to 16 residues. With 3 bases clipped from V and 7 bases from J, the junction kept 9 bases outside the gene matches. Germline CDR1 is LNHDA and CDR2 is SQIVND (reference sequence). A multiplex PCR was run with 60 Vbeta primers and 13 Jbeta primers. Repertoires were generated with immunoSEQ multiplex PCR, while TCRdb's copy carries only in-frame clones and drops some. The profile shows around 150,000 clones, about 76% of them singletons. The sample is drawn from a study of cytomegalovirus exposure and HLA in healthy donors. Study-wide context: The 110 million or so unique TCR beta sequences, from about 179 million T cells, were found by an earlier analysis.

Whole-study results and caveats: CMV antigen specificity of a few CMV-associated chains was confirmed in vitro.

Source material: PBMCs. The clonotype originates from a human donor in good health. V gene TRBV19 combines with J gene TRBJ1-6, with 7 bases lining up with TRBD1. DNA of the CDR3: TGTGCCAGTAGTATCTTGACAGGGAGTTTCAATTCACCCCTCCACTTT. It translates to CASSILTGSFNSPLHF.